Listed below are T cell receptor beta chains from one sample, sequenced in a study of cytomegalovirus exposure and HLA in healthy donors. Generated by immunoSEQ multiplex PCR, the TCRdb table keeps only in-frame clones and is missing some. Among 70,000 to 90,000 clones listed, approximately 70% were seen once. The sequencing sample was made of PBMCs. These receptors were taken from a man aged 40-49 years in good health and CMV-seropositive. The conserved cysteine and the conserved F or W are not part of the CDR3 here. The D gene is left open where the match is weak.

j_gene | d_gene | v_gene | CDR3aa
TRBJ1-4 | TRBD1 | TRBV28 | ASSLPGGLNEKLF
TRBJ1-1 | . | TRBV6-1 | ASTLRGGTEAF
TRBJ1-2 | . | TRBV7-9 | ASSLLADGYT
TRBJ2-3 | TRBD2 | TRBV4-2 | ASSQDSLGTSSGSEDTQY
TRBJ1-2 | TRBD1 | TRBV4-1 | ASSQDVSRGYGYT
TRBJ2-1 | . | TRBV6-5 | ASSTKSRNYNEQF
. | TRBD1 | TRBV5-4 | ASSLVQGGSYEQY
TRBJ1-2 | TRBD1 | TRBV6-5 | ASRGTGDVGGYT
TRBJ2-7 | TRBD1 | TRBV2 | ASRRTGSSYEQY
TRBJ2-5 | . | TRBV7-9 | ASSLGARQETQY
TRBJ1-3 | . | TRBV5-1 | ASSLYGGSSGNTIY
TRBJ1-4 | . | TRBV5-6 | ASSLVTGFNEKLF
. | TRBD1 | TRBV6-1 | ASSLNRGPYEQY
TRBJ2-1 | TRBD1 | TRBV6-6 | ASSYSSTGGGNEQF
TRBJ1-6 | TRBD1 | TRBV4-2 | ASSQEGTGLNSPLH
TRBJ1-6 | . | TRBV7-6 | ASSLDAGAGSPLH
TRBJ1-2 | TRBD1 | TRBV7-9 | ASSSRGRLGYT
TRBJ1-2 | . | TRBV4-2 | ASSQAIGDSPYGYT